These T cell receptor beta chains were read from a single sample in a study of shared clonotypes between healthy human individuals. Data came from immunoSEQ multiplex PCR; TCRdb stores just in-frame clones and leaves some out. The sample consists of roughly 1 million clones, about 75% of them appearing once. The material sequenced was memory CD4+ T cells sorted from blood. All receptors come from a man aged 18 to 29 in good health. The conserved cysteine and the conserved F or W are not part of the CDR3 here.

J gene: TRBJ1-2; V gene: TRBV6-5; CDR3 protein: ASSYSGGIYGYT
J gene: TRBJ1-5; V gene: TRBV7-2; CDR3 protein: ASSPDTLRPQH
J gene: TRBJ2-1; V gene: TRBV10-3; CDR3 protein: AIRLSDYNEQF
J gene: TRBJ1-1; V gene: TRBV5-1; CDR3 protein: ASSTERDTEAF
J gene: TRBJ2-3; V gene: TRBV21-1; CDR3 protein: ASSKANGEAGPCTDTQY
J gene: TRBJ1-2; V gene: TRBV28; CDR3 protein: ASSPPQGLRGYT
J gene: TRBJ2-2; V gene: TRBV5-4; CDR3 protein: ASSLKVGAGELF
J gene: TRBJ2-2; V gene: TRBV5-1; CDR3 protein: ASSLLAGQNTGELF
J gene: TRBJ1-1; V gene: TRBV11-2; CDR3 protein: ASSLDGGLMNTEAF
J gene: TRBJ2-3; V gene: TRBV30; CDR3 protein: AWGLAIGIPDTQY
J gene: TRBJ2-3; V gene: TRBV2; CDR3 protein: ASRVGTWDTQY
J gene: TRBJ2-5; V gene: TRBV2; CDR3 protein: ASSELRVGQETQY
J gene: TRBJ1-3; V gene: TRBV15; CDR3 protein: ATSRAPFGGQTGNTIY
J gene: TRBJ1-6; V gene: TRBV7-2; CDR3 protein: ASSLLGRGSNSPLH
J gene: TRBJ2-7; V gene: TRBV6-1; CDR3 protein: ASSASGLDYEQY
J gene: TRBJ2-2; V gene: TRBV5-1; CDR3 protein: ASSLEGSDTGELF
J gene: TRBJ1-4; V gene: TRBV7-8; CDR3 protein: ASSPDSQNEKLF
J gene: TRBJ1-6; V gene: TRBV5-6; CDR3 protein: ASSLASNSPLH
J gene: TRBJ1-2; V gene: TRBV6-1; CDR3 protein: ASSDGTPRGGYT
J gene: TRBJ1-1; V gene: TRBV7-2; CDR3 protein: ASSSRTGNTEAF
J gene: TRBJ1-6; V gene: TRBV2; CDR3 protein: ASSEAGQGNSPLH
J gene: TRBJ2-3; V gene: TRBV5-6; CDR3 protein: ASSLAGLGTDTQY
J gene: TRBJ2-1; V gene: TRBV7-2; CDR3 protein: ASSTIGTNYNEQF
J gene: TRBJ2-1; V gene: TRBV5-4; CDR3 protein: ASSLEVYNEQF
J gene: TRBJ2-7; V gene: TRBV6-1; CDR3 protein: ASSELLGTVYEQY
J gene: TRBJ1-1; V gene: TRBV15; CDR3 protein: ATSRDWLGAF
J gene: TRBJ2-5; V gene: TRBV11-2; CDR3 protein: ASSSAGTSGRSGETQY
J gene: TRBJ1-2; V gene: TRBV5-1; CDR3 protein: ASSSRTGQGKGYT
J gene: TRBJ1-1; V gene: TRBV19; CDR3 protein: AVQGSGEAF
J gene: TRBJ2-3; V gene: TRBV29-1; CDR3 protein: SARRDTQY
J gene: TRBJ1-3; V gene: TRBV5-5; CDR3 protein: ASSLVQGNTIY
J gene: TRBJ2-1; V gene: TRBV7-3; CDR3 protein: ASSFWGPTRNEQF
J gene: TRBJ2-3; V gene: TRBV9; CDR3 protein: ASSVGASPHTDTQY
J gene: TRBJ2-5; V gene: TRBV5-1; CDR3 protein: ASSSGGGETQY
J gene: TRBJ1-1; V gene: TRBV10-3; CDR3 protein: AISGTGGTEAF
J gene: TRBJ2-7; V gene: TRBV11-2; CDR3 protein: ASSIWTGSTLFDEQY
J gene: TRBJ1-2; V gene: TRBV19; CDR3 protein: ASNSQGRYGYT
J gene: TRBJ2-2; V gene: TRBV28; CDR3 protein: ASMGPGAGTGELF
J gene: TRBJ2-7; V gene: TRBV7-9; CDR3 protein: ASGRGGASYEQY
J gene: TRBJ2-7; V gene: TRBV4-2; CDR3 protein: ASSQASLTGAYSYEQY
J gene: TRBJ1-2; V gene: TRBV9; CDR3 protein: ASSVGGQGPGYT
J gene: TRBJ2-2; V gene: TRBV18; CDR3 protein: ASSPKQGAGELF
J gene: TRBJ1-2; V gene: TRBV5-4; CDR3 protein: ASSLDGQGYSYT
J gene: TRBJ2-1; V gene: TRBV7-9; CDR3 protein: ASSLIVPNNEQF
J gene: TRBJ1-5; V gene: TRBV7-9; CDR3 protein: ASSFSGGNQPQH
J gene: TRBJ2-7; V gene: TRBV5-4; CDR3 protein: ASSLGSGGSAYEQY
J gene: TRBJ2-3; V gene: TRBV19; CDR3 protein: ASSMGLAGPSTDTQY
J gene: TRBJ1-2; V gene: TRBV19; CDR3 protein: ASSISPHGNYGYT
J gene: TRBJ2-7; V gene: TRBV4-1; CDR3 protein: ASSQVGGRGRYEQY
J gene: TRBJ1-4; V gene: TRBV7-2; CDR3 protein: ASSFRQGSNEKLF
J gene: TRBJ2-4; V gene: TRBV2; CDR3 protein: ASNLRDGDIQY